This entry lists 22 T cell receptor beta chains sequenced from one sample in a study of T cells in Graves' hyperthyroidism and ophthalmopathy. TCR beta CDR3 regions were amplified from RNA transcripts. First-round RT-PCR targeting the TCR CDR3 was performed with the HTBI primer set. A single record per CDR3 protein comes from TCRdb applying MiXCR to the multiplex PCR reads. The sample consists of roughly 700,000 distinct CDR3 sequences, 14% of them appearing once. Sequencing was performed on blood. Receptor source: a woman younger than 35 with Graves' hyperthyroidism.

Ten or more counts support this clonotype. This sequence joins TRBV5-5 and TRBJ2-5, with a weak D call TRBD2 (6 bases). The CDR3 extends over 13 amino acids. Germline CDR1 and CDR2: SGHKS and YYEKEE (reference sequence). Trimming left V 5 bases short and J 4 bases short, with 12 bases between. The CDR3 DNA is TGTGCCAGCAGTTTCGGGGGACGAGAGACCCAGTACTTC. Residues: CASSFGGRETQYF.

Comments on this clonotype: The junction departs from germline at one end; a sequencing error may be responsible. The chain couples TRBV12-3 or TRBV12-4 to TRBJ2-3; 9 bases are shared with TRBD2. The length of the CDR3 is 15 residues. Here the CDR3 reads CASGLAGLGADTRYF. The CDR3 DNA reads as TGTGCCTCGGGGCTAGCGGGGCTCGGGGCGGATACGCGGTATTTT.

The table lists this clonotype with a few counts. The chain couples TRBV19 to TRBJ2-7; D perhaps matches TRBD1 (7 bases). Germline V lookup: CDR1 LNHDA, CDR2 SQIVND (reference sequence). V was shortened by 4 bases and J by 3 bases, with 13 bases between the two germline ends. This CDR3 is built from 14 residues. This CDR3 is CASSRRDSVYEQYF. The CDR3 DNA reads TGTGCCAGTAGTAGGCGGGACAGCGTCTACGAGCAGTACTTC.

Only a few counts were recorded for this clonotype. The chain couples TRBV29-1 to TRBJ1-1, with a tentative D call TRBD1 (6 bases). Trimming removed 5 bases from V and 6 bases from J, with 13 bases in between. The CDR3 consists of 12 residues. Germline V CDR1 and CDR2: SQVTM, ANQGSEA. The CDR3, as DNA: TGCAGCGTTCGGATTAGGACAGCTGAAGCTTTCTTT. Translation: CSVRIRTAEAFF.

The chain has TRBV2 and TRBJ2-7; 7 bases are a match to TRBD2. Germline V gene lookup returns CDR1 SNHLY and CDR2 FYNNEI. This CDR3 is 15 amino acids long. V lost 6 bases, J lost 6 bases, and 14 bases stayed unmatched. CDR3 DNA: TGTGCCAGCAGCGCGGGAGTACGGGTTATCCGCGAGCAGTACTTC. Amino acids: CASSAGVRVIREQYF.

This clonotype was picked up a small number of times. V usage is TRBV20-1 and J usage is TRBJ1-4, with a weak D call TRBD1 (5 bases). The CDR3 spans 16 residues. Trimming shortened V by 0 bases and J by 7 bases, and 18 bases separated the two germline ends. Germline CDR1 reads DFQATT; CDR2 reads SNEGSKA (reference sequence). The CDR3 nucleotides are TGCAGTGCTAGAGATCCCCGGGGGGGGGTTAGTGAAAAACTGTTTTTT. Its translation is CSARDPRGGVSEKLFF.

This clonotype has just a few counts. This chain joins TRBV3-1 and TRBJ2-7; D may match TRBD1 or TRBD2 (5 bases each). The CDR3 length is 14 residues. Between the trimmed V and J ends, which lost 0 bases and 3 bases, there was a span of 9 bases. Germline assignment: CDR1 LGHDT and CDR2 YNNKEL (reference sequence). CDR3 sequence reads: CASSQESGRYEQYF. CDR3 coding DNA: TGTGCCAGCAGCCAAGAATCGGGGCGCTACGAGCAGTACTTC.

The chain is built from TRBV19 and TRBJ1-2; D not resolved. V lost 0 bases to trimming and J lost 4 bases, with 12 bases between them. The length of the CDR3 is 15 residues. CDR1 and CDR2 from the germline V gene are LNHDA and SQIVND (reference sequence). As DNA, the CDR3 is TGTGCCAGTAGTATAGATACCAGTTTATTCTATGGCTACACCTTC. Its protein is CASSIDTSLFYGYTF.

The rearrangement joins TRBV19 to TRBJ2-2, with 9 positions matching TRBD2. The CDR3 contains 14 residues. Germline-derived CDR1 and CDR2 are LNHDA and SQIVND (reference sequence). With 7 bases clipped from V and 4 bases from J, the junction kept 4 bases outside the gene matches. For the CDR3, the DNA is TGTGCCAGTAAGGCTAGCGGGGCCACCGGGGAGCTGTTTTTT. Translation gives CASKASGATGELFF. Based on the CDR3 plus reference TRBV19 and TRBJ2-2, the full variable domain is DGGITQSPKYLFRKEGQNVTLSCEQNLNHDAMYWYRQDPGQGLRLIYYSQIVNDFQKGDIAEGYSVSREKKESFPLTVTSAQKNPTAFYLCASKASGATGELFFGEGSRLTVL.

The gene calls are TRBV19 and TRBJ2-1; TRBD2 is a possible D gene (6 bases). CDR3 length equals 15 residues. Between the trimmed V and J ends, which lost 4 bases and 8 bases, there was a span of 18 bases. Germline CDR1 is LNHDA and CDR2 is SQIVND (reference sequence). CDR3 protein: CASSRAGSAVDEQFF. CDR3 coding DNA: TGTGCCAGTAGTAGGGCGGGATCAGCCGTCGATGAGCAGTTCTTC.

In this sample, this clonotype turned up many times. The chain joins TRBV5-1 to TRBJ2-1; possibly TRBD1 or TRBD2 for D (5 bases each). Germline CDR1 is SGHRS and CDR2 is YFSETQ. The CDR3 consists of 18 residues. Trimming shortened V by 1 base and J by 0 bases, and 17 bases separated the two germline ends. The CDR3 is CASSLLGTAPPSYNEQFF. The CDR3 DNA reads as TGCGCCAGCAGCTTGCTCGGGACCGCACCTCCCTCCTACAATGAGCAGTTCTTC.

The table lists this clonotype with a few counts. The chain employs TRBV7-3 and TRBJ2-2; D may be TRBD2 (6 bases). Germline V CDR1 and CDR2: SGHTA, FQGTGA. The length of the CDR3 is 14 residues. With 2 bases removed from V and 3 bases from J, the gap between germline ends came to 7 bases. Here the CDR3 DNA reads TGTGCCAGCAGCTTACCGGGGGACACCGGGGAGCTGTTTTTT. Translation gives CASSLPGDTGELFF.

This sequence joins TRBV7-3 and TRBJ2-1; 10 bases match TRBD1. Germline CDR1 and CDR2: SGHTA and FQGTGA. The CDR3 has 15 residues. With 5 bases clipped from V and 8 bases from J, the junction kept 9 bases outside the gene matches. CDR3 DNA: TGTGCCAGCAGCCAGAGGACAGGGGGAGTGGATGAGCAGTTCTTC. Amino acids: CASSQRTGGVDEQFF.

This clonotype was seen a handful of times. The chain recombines TRBV7-2 with TRBJ1-5, with 8 bases that match TRBD1. CDR1 and CDR2 (germline): SGHTA, FQGNSA. The CDR3 has 15 residues. V lost 1 base and J lost 5; bases outside the gene matches: 4. The CDR3 DNA reads TGTGCCAGCAGCTTAGAGACAGGGGTCTATCAGCCCCAGCATTTT. As protein: CASSLETGVYQPQHF.

The chain recombines TRBV30 with TRBJ1-3, with D maybe TRBD1 (6 bases). Deletions cut 4 bases from V and 0 bases from J, with 10 bases between. The CDR3 extends over 14 amino acids. CDR1 is GTSNPN, CDR2 SVGIG, per germline (reference sequence). DNA for the CDR3: TGTGCCTGGAAAACAGGGAACTCTGGAAACACCATATATTTT. This codes for CAWKTGNSGNTIYF.

This rearrangement joins TRBV12-3 or TRBV12-4 to TRBJ1-1; D call uncertain. The CDR3 length is 14 residues. The ends were cut back, 7 bases at V and 6 bases at J, with 18 bases in the middle. Here the CDR3 reads CASTPSPPSAEAFF. The CDR3 nucleotides are TGTGCCAGCACCCCCTCCCCCCCGTCTGCTGAAGCTTTCTTT.

V is TRBV9 and J is TRBJ2-1; D is possibly TRBD2 (5 bases). This CDR3 spans 15 amino acids. Germline CDR1 SGDLS, CDR2 YYNGEE. With 2 bases removed from V and 9 bases from J, the gap between germline ends came to 18 bases. CDR3 in amino acids: CASSVLGIGVGEQFF. In nucleotides, the CDR3 is TGTGCCAGCAGCGTTCTGGGGATCGGGGTGGGTGAGCAGTTCTTC.

This clonotype was counted a few times. The gene calls are TRBV29-1 and TRBJ1-2; possibly TRBD1 for D (6 bases). The CDR3 contains 12 residues. CDR1 and CDR2 (germline): SQVTM, ANQGSEA. Trimming took 7 bases from V and 8 from J, leaving 17 bases between them. CDR3 nucleotide sequence: TGCAGCGCTGGGTGGGGGCCGGAGGGCTACACCTTC. Protein product: CSAGWGPEGYTF.

In this sample, this clonotype turned up a few times. The chain links TRBV20-1 to TRBJ2-1; 8 nucleotides match TRBD1. CDR1 and CDR2 (germline): DFQATT, SNEGSKA (reference sequence). This CDR3 has 14 amino acids. Trimming took 4 bases from V and 0 from J; bases not matched to a gene: 2. CDR3 sequence (DNA): TGCAGTGCTATCACAGGGGGCTCCTACAATGAGCAGTTCTTC. This gives the protein CSAITGGSYNEQFF.

The rearrangement joins TRBV27 to TRBJ2-7, with D hard to call. Per germline, CDR1 MNHEY and CDR2 SMNVEV (reference sequence). V was clipped by 4 bases and J by 0 bases, with 13 bases between them. The CDR3 spans 15 residues. The CDR3 DNA sequence: TGTGCCAGCAGTTCGGTACTTTCTCCCTCCTACGAGCAGTACTTC. Its protein product is CASSSVLSPSYEQYF.

This clonotype was picked up a small number of times. The chain uses TRBV5-4 and TRBJ1-2, with 7 positions matching TRBD1. With V trimmed by 2 bases and J by 2 bases, 3 bases remained unmatched. The germline V gene encodes CDR1 SGHNT and CDR2 YYREEE (reference sequence). This CDR3 region has 14 residues. Here the CDR3 reads CASSFKGGNYGYTF. The CDR3 nucleotides read TGTGCCAGCAGCTTCAAAGGGGGCAACTATGGCTACACCTTC.

Ten or more counts support this clonotype. The V and J genes are TRBV19 and TRBJ2-1; the match to TRBD2 covers 13 bases. This CDR3 is built from 15 residues. J gave up 6 bases and V 3 bases, and 2 bases lay outside the gene matches. CDR1 is LNHDA, CDR2 SQIVND, per germline (reference sequence). The DNA for the CDR3 is TGTGCCAGTAGTATCGGACTAGCGGGAGTCAATGAGCAGTTCTTC. Translating it yields CASSIGLAGVNEQFF.